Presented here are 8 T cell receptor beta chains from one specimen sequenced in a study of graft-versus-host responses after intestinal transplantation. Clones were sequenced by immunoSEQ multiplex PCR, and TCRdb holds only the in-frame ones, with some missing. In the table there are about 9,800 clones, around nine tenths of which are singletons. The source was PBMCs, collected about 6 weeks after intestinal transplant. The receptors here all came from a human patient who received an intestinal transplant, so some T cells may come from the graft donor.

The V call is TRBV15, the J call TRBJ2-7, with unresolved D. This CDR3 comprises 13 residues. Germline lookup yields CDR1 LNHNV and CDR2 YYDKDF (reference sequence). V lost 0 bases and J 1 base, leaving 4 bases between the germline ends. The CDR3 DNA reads TGTGCCACCAGCAGAGATCATTCCTACGAGCAGTACTTC. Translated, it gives CATSRDHSYEQYF.

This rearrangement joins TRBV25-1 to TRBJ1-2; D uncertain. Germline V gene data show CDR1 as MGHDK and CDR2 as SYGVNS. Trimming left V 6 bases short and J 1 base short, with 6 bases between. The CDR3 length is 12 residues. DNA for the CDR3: TGTGCCAGCAGGGTACTTAACTATGGCTACACCTTC. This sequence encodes CASRVLNYGYTF.

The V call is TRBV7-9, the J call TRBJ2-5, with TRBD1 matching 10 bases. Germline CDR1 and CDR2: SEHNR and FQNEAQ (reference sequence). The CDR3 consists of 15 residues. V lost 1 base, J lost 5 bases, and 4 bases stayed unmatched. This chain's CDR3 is CASSLVTGGSETQYF. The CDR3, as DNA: TGTGCCAGCAGCTTAGTGACAGGGGGCTCGGAGACCCAGTACTTC. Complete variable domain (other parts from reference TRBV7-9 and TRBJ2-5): DTGVSQNPRHKITKRGQNVTFRCDPISEHNRLYWYRQTLGQGPEFLTYFQNEAQLEKSRLLSDRFSAERPKGSFSTLEIQRTEQGDSAMYLCASSLVTGGSETQYFGPGTRLLVL.

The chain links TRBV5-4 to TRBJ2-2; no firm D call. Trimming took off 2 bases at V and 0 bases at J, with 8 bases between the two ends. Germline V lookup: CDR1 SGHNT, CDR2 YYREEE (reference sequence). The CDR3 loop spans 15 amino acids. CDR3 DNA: TGTGCCAGCAGCTTCGAACCGCCGAACACCGGGGAGCTGTTTTTT. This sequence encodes CASSFEPPNTGELFF. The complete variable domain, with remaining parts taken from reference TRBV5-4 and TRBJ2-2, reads ETGVTQSPTHLIKTRGQQVTLRCSSQSGHNTVSWYQQALGQGPQFIFQYYREEENGRGNFPPRFSGLQFPNYSSELNVNALELDDSALYLCASSFEPPNTGELFFGEGSRLTVL.

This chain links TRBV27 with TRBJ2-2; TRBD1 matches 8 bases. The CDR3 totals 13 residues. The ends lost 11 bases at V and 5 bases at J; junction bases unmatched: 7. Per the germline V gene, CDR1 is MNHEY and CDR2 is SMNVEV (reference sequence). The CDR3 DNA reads TGTGCCTCTGGGACAGGAAATACCGGGGAGCTGTTTTTT. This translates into CASGTGNTGELFF.

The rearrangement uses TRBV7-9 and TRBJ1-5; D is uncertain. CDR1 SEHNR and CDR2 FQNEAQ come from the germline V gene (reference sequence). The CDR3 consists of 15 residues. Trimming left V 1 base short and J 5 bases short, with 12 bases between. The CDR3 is CASSLETDGDQPQHF. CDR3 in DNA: TGTGCCAGCAGCTTAGAGACGGATGGGGATCAGCCCCAGCATTTT.

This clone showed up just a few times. Here the CDR3 DNA reads TGTGCTTCGGGGCCAAACGGTGGTACCGGGGAGCTGTTTTTT. Protein: CASGPNGGTGELFF. The chain employs TRBV2 and TRBJ2-2; D might be TRBD1 or TRBD2, each matching 5 bases. Germline values: CDR1 SNHLY, CDR2 FYNNEI. The CDR3 is 14 residues long.

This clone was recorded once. The CDR3 here is CASSLGTDRGQTTYGYTF. The DNA for the CDR3 is TGTGCCAGCAGCTTAGGAACCGACAGGGGACAGACGACCTATGGCTACACCTTC. The chain employs TRBV11-2 and TRBJ1-2; 8 bases line up with TRBD1. Losses at the gene ends were 1 base for V and 4 bases for J; bases not matched to a gene: 14. CDR3 length equals 18 residues. Germline V lookup: CDR1 SGHAT, CDR2 FQNNGV.